This is a list of T cell receptor beta chains from one sample in a study of T cell responses to AZD1222 COVID-19 vaccine. This table comes from immunoSEQ multiplex PCR, and its TCRdb copy is limited to in-frame clones, with some not included. This table has approximately 150,000 clones, about 90% appearing once. Sequencing used peripheral blood, obtained 28 days after the second AZD1222 dose. These receptors originate from an adult who received the AZD1222 COVID-19 vaccine. CDR3s include the opening cysteine and the closing phenylalanine or tryptophan. The D gene is left open where the match is weak. Not every row has a clone size; where given, it reads once, few, many or a size class.

abundance: -; j_gene: TRBJ2-3; d_gene: -; v_gene: TRBV24-1; CDR3nt: TGTGCCACCAGCCGTAGAGATACGCAGTATTTT; CDR3aa: CATSRRDTQYF
abundance: -; j_gene: TRBJ1-5; d_gene: TRBD1; v_gene: TRBV5-1; CDR3nt: TGCGCCAGCAGCGAGGGACAGGGTACTCAGCCCCAGCATTTT; CDR3aa: CASSEGQGTQPQHF
abundance: -; j_gene: TRBJ1-2; d_gene: -; v_gene: TRBV5-1; CDR3nt: TGCGCCAGCAGCTTGGATGGCAGACCTGGCTACACCTTC; CDR3aa: CASSLDGRPGYTF
abundance: -; j_gene: TRBJ2-2; d_gene: TRBD1; v_gene: TRBV30; CDR3nt: TGTGCCGGCACCAGGGGGCGTACCGGGGAGCTGTTTTTT; CDR3aa: CAGTRGRTGELFF
abundance: -; j_gene: TRBJ1-5; d_gene: -; v_gene: TRBV7-9; CDR3nt: TGTGCCAGCAGCTTGTATGGTTTGGGGGAGCCCCAGCATTTT; CDR3aa: CASSLYGLGEPQHF
abundance: -; j_gene: TRBJ1-5; d_gene: -; v_gene: TRBV6-6; CDR3nt: TGTGCCAGCAGTTACTCGATCAGGAGCCATCAGCCCCAGCATTTT; CDR3aa: CASSYSIRSHQPQHF
abundance: -; j_gene: TRBJ2-4; d_gene: TRBD2; v_gene: TRBV11-2; CDR3nt: TGTGCCAGCAGCTTAGCAGGGAGGGACCAAAACATTCAGTACTTC; CDR3aa: CASSLAGRDQNIQYF
abundance: -; j_gene: TRBJ1-2; d_gene: TRBD1; v_gene: TRBV5-1; CDR3nt: TGCGCCAGCAGCTCTACCGGGACAGGGGCACATGGCTACACCTTC; CDR3aa: CASSSTGTGAHGYTF
abundance: -; j_gene: TRBJ2-5; d_gene: -; v_gene: TRBV10-3; CDR3nt: TGTGCCATCAGTGAGAGGGCCCAAGAGACCCAGTACTTC; CDR3aa: CAISERAQETQYF
abundance: -; j_gene: TRBJ2-5; d_gene: -; v_gene: TRBV6-5; CDR3nt: TGTGCCAGCTCCGCGGGGCCCCCAGAGACCCAGTACTTC; CDR3aa: CASSAGPPETQYF
abundance: once; j_gene: TRBJ2-5; d_gene: -; v_gene: TRBV5-5; CDR3nt: TGTGCCAGCAGGTTTCGCGTCCCGACAGCACAAGAGACCCAGTACTTC; CDR3aa: CASRFRVPTAQETQYF
abundance: -; j_gene: TRBJ2-5; d_gene: TRBD2; v_gene: TRBV13; CDR3nt: TGTGCCAGCAGCTCTCGGGTGGGTAGCGGGAGAGAGACCCAGTACTTC; CDR3aa: CASSSRVGSGRETQYF
abundance: -; j_gene: TRBJ2-2; d_gene: TRBD1; v_gene: TRBV6-1; CDR3nt: TGTGCCAGCAGTGAGACAGGGACCGGGGAGCTGTTTTTT; CDR3aa: CASSETGTGELFF
abundance: -; j_gene: TRBJ1-1; d_gene: -; v_gene: TRBV11-3; CDR3nt: TGTGCCAGCAGCTTAAGCAGCTTGAACACTGAAGCTTTCTTT; CDR3aa: CASSLSSLNTEAFF
abundance: -; j_gene: TRBJ1-2; d_gene: -; v_gene: TRBV9; CDR3nt: TGTGCCAGCAGCGCACCCACAGGGATTGAAGATGGCTACACCTTC; CDR3aa: CASSAPTGIEDGYTF
abundance: -; j_gene: TRBJ1-1; d_gene: TRBD1; v_gene: TRBV18; CDR3nt: TGTGCCAGCTCACCGCCGGGACAGGGACCAGGGATGAACACTGAAGCTTTCTTT; CDR3aa: CASSPPGQGPGMNTEAFF
abundance: -; j_gene: TRBJ2-2; d_gene: TRBD1; v_gene: TRBV18; CDR3nt: TGTGCCAGCTCACTCCAGGGGGACGGGGAGCTGTTTTTT; CDR3aa: CASSLQGDGELFF
abundance: -; j_gene: TRBJ2-2; d_gene: TRBD1; v_gene: TRBV30; CDR3nt: TGTGCCTGCGATAGACAGGGCACCGGGGAGCTGTTTTTT; CDR3aa: CACDRQGTGELFF
abundance: -; j_gene: TRBJ2-3; d_gene: TRBD2; v_gene: TRBV13; CDR3nt: TGTGCCAGCAGCTTACATAGGCGGGGGGGCCTCGCAGATACGCAGTATTTT; CDR3aa: CASSLHRRGGLADTQYF
abundance: -; j_gene: TRBJ2-5; d_gene: -; v_gene: TRBV19; CDR3nt: TGTGCCAGTAGTCCTACCTTGGGACTCCACCTCCAAGAGACCCAGTACTTC; CDR3aa: CASSPTLGLHLQETQYF
abundance: once; j_gene: TRBJ1-3; d_gene: -; v_gene: TRBV6-5; CDR3nt: TGTGCCAGCAGCAAGGACAAGAGAAACACCATATATTTT; CDR3aa: CASSKDKRNTIYF
abundance: -; j_gene: TRBJ1-5; d_gene: -; v_gene: TRBV7-2; CDR3nt: TGTGCCAGCAGCCCCGGACACTTGGGTCAGCCCCAGCATTTT; CDR3aa: CASSPGHLGQPQHF
abundance: -; j_gene: TRBJ1-6; d_gene: TRBD1; v_gene: TRBV6-2/TRBV6-3; CDR3nt: TGTGCCAGCAGCCCGGGACAGAATTCACCCCTCCACTTT; CDR3aa: CASSPGQNSPLHF
abundance: -; j_gene: TRBJ1-1; d_gene: -; v_gene: TRBV6-5; CDR3nt: TGTGCCAGCAGTTACTCTCAGACCATGAACACTGAAGCTTTCTTT; CDR3aa: CASSYSQTMNTEAFF
abundance: -; j_gene: TRBJ1-6; d_gene: -; v_gene: TRBV2; CDR3nt: TGTGCCAGCAGCCCAGGGTTTGATTCACCCCTCCACTTT; CDR3aa: CASSPGFDSPLHF
abundance: -; j_gene: TRBJ1-1; d_gene: TRBD1; v_gene: TRBV19; CDR3nt: TGTGCCAGTAGTACCGGGACAGCCCCGAACACTGAAGCTTTCTTT; CDR3aa: CASSTGTAPNTEAFF
abundance: few; j_gene: TRBJ2-5; d_gene: TRBD2; v_gene: TRBV2; CDR3nt: TGTGCCAGTGGTTTAGGACTAGCGGGAGGAGAGACCCAGTACTTC; CDR3aa: CASGLGLAGGETQYF
abundance: -; j_gene: TRBJ1-2; d_gene: -; v_gene: TRBV27; CDR3nt: TGTGCCAGCAGTCCGGCCTTTGACTCATATGGCTACACCTTC; CDR3aa: CASSPAFDSYGYTF
abundance: -; j_gene: TRBJ1-4; d_gene: TRBD1; v_gene: TRBV30; CDR3nt: TGTGCCTGGACCGGACAGGGGGGAGAAAAACTGTTTTTT; CDR3aa: CAWTGQGGEKLFF
abundance: -; j_gene: TRBJ1-5; d_gene: -; v_gene: TRBV3-1/TRBV3-2; CDR3nt: TGTGCCAGCAGCCAACCGGGCTTGAGTCAGCCCCAGCATTTT; CDR3aa: CASSQPGLSQPQHF
abundance: -; j_gene: TRBJ1-1; d_gene: -; v_gene: TRBV29-1; CDR3nt: TGCAGCGTGGGAAGGGCCACAGACACTGAAGCTTTCTTT; CDR3aa: CSVGRATDTEAFF